This TCR beta chain was sequenced during a study of PD-1 blockade in classical Hodgkin lymphoma. On the study more broadly: On a schedule of every 2 weeks, patients received nivolumab 3 mg/kg intravenously.

This clone was seen a few times. Its matching antigen is unknown. Broader study findings: Sources of repertoire differences remain undefined, possibly disease activity or prior therapy.

Relapses following autologous stem cell transplantation were seen in all patients, with brentuximab vedotin exposure varying. This CDR3 spans 14 amino acids. CDR1 GTSNPN and CDR2 SVGIG come from the germline V gene (reference sequence). With 3 bases removed from V and 8 bases from J, the gap between germline ends came to 19 bases. Repertoires were generated with immunoSEQ multiplex PCR, while TCRdb's copy carries only in-frame clones and drops some. In the table there are some 100,000 clones, around nine tenths of which are singletons. This receptor was taken from a human donor with classical Hodgkin lymphoma. The V call is TRBV30, the J call TRBJ1-2, with D unresolved. Here the sequenced sample was peripheral blood mononuclear cells (PBMCs), taken at baseline. The CDR3 region is CAWSHTTTVSGYTF. The CDR3 DNA follows: TGTGCCTGGAGCCATACAACTACAGTTTCAGGCTACACCTTC.